This T cell receptor beta chain was sequenced for a study of Ad26.COV2.S vaccination and SARS-CoV-2 variants. Trimming took 5 bases from V and 3 from J, leaving 8 bases between them. The length of the CDR3 is 12 residues. The assay was immunoSEQ multiplex PCR, and TCRdb's table has in-frame clones only and misses some. Of hundreds of thousands of clones in the sample, 89% were seen once. Stated treatment: about 20 received Ad26.COV2.S at low or high dose, single or two shots; several received placebo; per-sample allocation not given. Each sample was drawn 63 days after the first injection (of vaccine or placebo).

The chain couples TRBV12-3 or TRBV12-4 to TRBJ2-7; D is ambiguous. This specimen was peripheral blood, taken in a trial of Ad26.COV2.S vaccine versus placebo. The source of this sequence is a person aged 18-60 years who received the Ad26.COV2.S COVID-19 vaccine or a placebo. CDR3 nucleotide sequence: TGTGCCAGCAGTAAAGGGTTCTACGAGCAGTACTTC. Amino acid sequence: CASSKGFYEQYF.